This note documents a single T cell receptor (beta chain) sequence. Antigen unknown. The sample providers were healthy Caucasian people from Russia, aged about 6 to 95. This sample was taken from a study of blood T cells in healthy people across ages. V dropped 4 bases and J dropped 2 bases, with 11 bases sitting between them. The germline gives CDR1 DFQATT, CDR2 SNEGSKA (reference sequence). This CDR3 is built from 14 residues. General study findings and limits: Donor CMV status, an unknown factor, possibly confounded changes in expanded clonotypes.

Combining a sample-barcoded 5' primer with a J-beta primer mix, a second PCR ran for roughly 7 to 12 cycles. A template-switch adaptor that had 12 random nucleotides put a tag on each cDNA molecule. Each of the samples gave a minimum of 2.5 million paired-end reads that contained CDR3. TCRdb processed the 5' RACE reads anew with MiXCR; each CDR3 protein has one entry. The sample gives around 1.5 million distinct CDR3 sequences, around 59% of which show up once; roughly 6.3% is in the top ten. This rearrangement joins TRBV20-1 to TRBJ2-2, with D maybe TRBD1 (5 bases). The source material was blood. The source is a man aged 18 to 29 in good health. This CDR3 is CSAKGALNTGELFF. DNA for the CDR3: TGCAGTGCTAAAGGGGCCCTCAACACCGGGGAGCTGTTTTTT.